This TCR beta chain was captured in a study of T cell repertoires in cytomegalovirus infection. Germline assignment: CDR1 LGHNA and CDR2 YSLEER. The CDR3 consists of 13 residues. Trimming pared 1 base from V and 8 bases from J, leaving 8 bases between. Whole-study findings and limits: Dominant in the ex vivo response were TCR beta clonotypes restricted by HLA-C and specific for CMV.

One entry per CDR3 protein results from TCRdb running MiXCR on the reads. The table includes about 210,000 distinct CDR3 sequences, about 5.9% detected once. This clonotype was seen at least ten times. The target antigen is unknown. The V gene is TRBV4-3, the J gene TRBJ2-2, with D uncertain. Specimen: PBMCs. The origin of this receptor is a human donor in good health (CMV status not recorded). Some clones in this sample may be carry-over from other donors' samples. The CDR3, as DNA: TGCGCCAGCAGCCAAGTTGAACAGGGGGAGCTGTTTTTT. It is translated as CASSQVEQGELFF.